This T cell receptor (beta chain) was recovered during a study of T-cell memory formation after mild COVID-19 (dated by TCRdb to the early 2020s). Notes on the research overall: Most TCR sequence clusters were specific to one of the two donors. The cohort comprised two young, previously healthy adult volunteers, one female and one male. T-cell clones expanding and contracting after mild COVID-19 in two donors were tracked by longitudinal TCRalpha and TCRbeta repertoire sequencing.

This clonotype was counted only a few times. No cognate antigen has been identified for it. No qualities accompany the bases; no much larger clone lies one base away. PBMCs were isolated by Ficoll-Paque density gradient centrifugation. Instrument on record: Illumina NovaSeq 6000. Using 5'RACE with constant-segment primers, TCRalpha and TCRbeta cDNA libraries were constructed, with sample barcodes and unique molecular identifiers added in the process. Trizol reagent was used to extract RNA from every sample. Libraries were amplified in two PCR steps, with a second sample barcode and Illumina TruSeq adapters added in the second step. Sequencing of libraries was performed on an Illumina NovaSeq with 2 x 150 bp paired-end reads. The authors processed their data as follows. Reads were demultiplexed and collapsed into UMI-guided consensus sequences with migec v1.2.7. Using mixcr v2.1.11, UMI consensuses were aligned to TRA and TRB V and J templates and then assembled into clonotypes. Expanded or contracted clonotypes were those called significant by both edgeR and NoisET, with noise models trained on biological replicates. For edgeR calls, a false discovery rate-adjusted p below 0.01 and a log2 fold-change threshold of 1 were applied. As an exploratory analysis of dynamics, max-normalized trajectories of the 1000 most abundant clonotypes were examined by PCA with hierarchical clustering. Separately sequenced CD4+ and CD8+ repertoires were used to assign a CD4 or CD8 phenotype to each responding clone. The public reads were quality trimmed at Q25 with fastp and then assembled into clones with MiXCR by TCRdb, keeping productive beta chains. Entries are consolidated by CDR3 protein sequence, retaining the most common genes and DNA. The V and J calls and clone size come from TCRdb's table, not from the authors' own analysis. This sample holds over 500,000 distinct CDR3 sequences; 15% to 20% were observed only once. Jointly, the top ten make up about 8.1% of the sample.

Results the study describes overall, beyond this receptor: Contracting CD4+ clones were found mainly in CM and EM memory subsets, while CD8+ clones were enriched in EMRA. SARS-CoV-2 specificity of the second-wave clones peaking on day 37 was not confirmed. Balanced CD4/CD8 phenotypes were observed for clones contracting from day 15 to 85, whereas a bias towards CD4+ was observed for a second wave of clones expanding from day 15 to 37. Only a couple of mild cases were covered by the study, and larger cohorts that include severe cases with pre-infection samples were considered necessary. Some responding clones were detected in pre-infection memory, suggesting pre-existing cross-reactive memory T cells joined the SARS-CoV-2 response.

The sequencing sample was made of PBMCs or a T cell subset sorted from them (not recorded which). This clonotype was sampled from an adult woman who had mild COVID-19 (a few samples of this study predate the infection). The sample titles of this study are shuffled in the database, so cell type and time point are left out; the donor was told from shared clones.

The DNA sequence reads TGTGCCAGTACCCCGTCGGCCGGGGAGCTGTTTTTT. The resulting protein is CASTPSAGELFF. The chain couples TRBV19 to TRBJ2-2; no confident D gene assignment can be made. V is pared back by 7 bases and J by 6 bases, with 9 bases lying between the germline termini. The CDR3 measures 12 amino acids from cysteine to phenylalanine. The read is trimmed to its CDR3 DNA, 36 bases read in frame from base 1. CDR1 is given as LNHDA and CDR2 as SQIVND, both from the germline V gene (reference sequence).